These 14 T cell receptor beta chains originate from one sample sequenced in a study of blood T cell repertoires in COVID-19. This table comes from immunoSEQ multiplex PCR, and its TCRdb copy is limited to in-frame clones, with some not included. Of 160,000 or so clones in the sample, approximately 88% were seen once. The sample consisted of peripheral blood. These receptors came from a man aged 60-69 years with acute or convalescent COVID-19.

The chain employs TRBV5-4 and TRBJ1-2; D possibly corresponds to TRBD1 (5 bases). The CDR3 is made up of 18 amino acids. The ends were cut back, 4 bases at V and 4 bases at J, with 26 bases in the middle. Germline CDR1 and CDR2: SGHNT and YYREEE (reference sequence). The CDR3 DNA follows: TGTGCCAGCAGCCCCCGGGGGGTCGGCTACGGTGGGGGCTATGGCTACACCTTC. This sequence encodes CASSPRGVGYGGGYGYTF.

The gene calls are TRBV2 and TRBJ1-2; no firm D call. V shed 2 bases and J shed 3 bases, with 19 bases lying between them. Germline CDR1 reads SNHLY; CDR2 reads FYNNEI. This CDR3 has 17 residues. The CDR3 nucleotides are TGTGCCAGCAGTGAAATCCAGGCTCGGAGGGCACACTATGGCTACACCTTC. As protein: CASSEIQARRAHYGYTF.

The rearrangement joins TRBV11-2 to TRBJ2-2; TRBD2 might be the D (7 bases). The ends were cut back, 2 bases at V and 7 bases at J, with 14 bases in the middle. The length of the CDR3 is 15 residues. Germline V CDR1 and CDR2: SGHAT, FQNNGV. The CDR3 loop reads CASSLRRGGSGELFF. In nucleotides, the CDR3 is TGTGCCAGCAGCTTACGCAGGGGCGGGAGCGGGGAGCTGTTTTTT. The variable domain in full, with the rest retrieved from reference TRBV11-2 and TRBJ2-2, is EAGVAQSPRYKIIEKRQSVAFWCNPISGHATLYWYQQILGQGPKLLIQFQNNGVVDDSQLPKDRFSAERLKGVDSTLKIQPAKLEDSAVYLCASSLRRGGSGELFFGEGSRLTVL.

CDR3 DNA: TGCAGTGCAAACAGGGAGTACGAGCAGTACTTC. Translation gives CSANREYEQYF. This chain uses TRBV20-1 with TRBJ2-7, with D possibly TRBD1 on 6 matching bases. The CDR3 is made up of 11 amino acids. V lost 6 bases, J lost 4 bases, and 10 bases lay in between. CDR1 DFQATT and CDR2 SNEGSKA come from the germline V gene (reference sequence).

This chain connects TRBV5-1 to TRBJ2-4; no definite D call. The length of the CDR3 is 16 residues. CDR1 and CDR2 from the germline V gene are SGHRS and YFSETQ. Trimming stripped 0 bases from V and 1 base from J, with 11 bases between. The CDR3 reads CASSLGQVRAKNIQYF. Written as DNA, the CDR3 is TGCGCCAGCAGCTTGGGTCAGGTCCGCGCCAAAAACATTCAGTACTTC.

The chain is built from TRBV5-1 and TRBJ1-6; D is perhaps TRBD1 (5 bases). CDR3 length: 14 residues. The V end was cut by 3 bases, the J end by 10 bases, with 14 bases between. CDR1 is SGHRS, CDR2 YFSETQ, per germline. CDR3 region: CASSSRQSNSPLHF. The DNA of the CDR3 is TGCGCCAGCAGCTCAAGACAGTCAAACTCACCCCTCCACTTT.

V gene TRBV4-2 combines with J gene TRBJ2-7; 8 nucleotides match TRBD1. Germline CDR1 and CDR2: LGHNA and YNFKEQ. The V segment lost 0 bases and the J segment 5 bases; nucleotides outside the gene matches: 3. The CDR3 has 14 amino acids. Here the CDR3 reads CASSQDRGQDEQYF. CDR3 in DNA: TGTGCCAGCAGCCAAGACAGGGGACAGGACGAGCAGTACTTC.

The V call is TRBV3-1 (or the pseudogene TRBV3-2), the J call TRBJ1-1, with 8 bases that match TRBD1. The V gene end was trimmed by 0 bases and the J gene end by 2 bases; junction bases not matched to a gene: 8. The length of the CDR3 is 17 residues. The germline gives CDR1 LGHDT, CDR2 YNNKEL (reference sequence). Written as DNA, the CDR3 is TGTGCCAGCAGCCAAGATCACCCCGGGACAGGCAACACTGAAGCTTTCTTT. Its translation: CASSQDHPGTGNTEAFF.

The chain recombines TRBV6-1 with TRBJ1-6, with D possibly TRBD1 on 5 matching bases. CDR1 is MNHNS and CDR2 is SASEGT in the germline V gene. This CDR3 has 15 residues. The V and J ends lost 2 bases and 7 bases respectively, with 12 bases between them. The CDR3 DNA follows: TGTGCCAGCAGTGAACTCGGGGGACCAAATTCACCCCTCCACTTT. Encoded protein: CASSELGGPNSPLHF.

This clone was counted a few times. V gene TRBV7-3 combines with J gene TRBJ2-2, with 11 bases matching TRBD1. This CDR3 region has 16 residues. Losses at the gene ends were 5 bases for V and 5 bases for J; bases not matched to a gene: 7. Germline CDR1 and CDR2: SGHTA and FQGTGA. The CDR3 region is CASSVIGTGGTGELFF. The CDR3 DNA is TGTGCCAGCAGCGTAATCGGGACAGGGGGGACCGGGGAGCTGTTTTTT.

The chain recombines TRBV3-1 (or the pseudogene TRBV3-2) with TRBJ1-6; no clear D gene. V shed 4 bases and J shed 13 bases, with 14 bases lying between them. Germline V gene data show CDR1 as LGHDT and CDR2 as YNNKEL (reference sequence). The CDR3 is 13 residues long. CDR3 nucleotides: TGTGCCAGCAGCCCGTCTCCCGGTCTTCCCCTCCACTTT. It encodes CASSPSPGLPLHF.

The rearrangement links TRBV11-2 to TRBJ2-5; TRBD2 matches at 10 bases. V shed 5 bases, J shed 0 bases, and the junction held 15 bases outside the gene matches. The CDR3 covers 19 residues. Germline V lookup: CDR1 SGHAT, CDR2 FQNNGV. CDR3 in DNA: TGTGCCAGCAGCCATCCCCTAGCGGGGGCCCCGTGGTACCAAGAGACCCAGTACTTC. Translating it yields CASSHPLAGAPWYQETQYF.

J is TRBJ2-7 and V is TRBV7-9; 11 bases agree with TRBD2. Germline V lookup: CDR1 SEHNR, CDR2 FQNEAQ (reference sequence). V trimming: 4 bases; J trimming: 3 bases; junction bases outside the gene matches: 8. This CDR3 spans 16 amino acids. CDR3 in DNA: TGTGCCAGCAGCTCAGGGACTAGCGGAGCTATCTACGAGCAGTACTTC. The encoded protein is CASSSGTSGAIYEQYF.

The chain has TRBV20-1 and TRBJ2-1; TRBD2 might be the D (6 bases). V was pared by 5 bases and J by 7 bases, with 6 bases between. The germline gives CDR1 DFQATT, CDR2 SNEGSKA (reference sequence). This CDR3 contains 10 residues. The CDR3 sequence: CSAGRNEQFF. CDR3 nucleotide sequence: TGCAGTGCTGGGAGGAATGAGCAGTTCTTC.